One sample yielded the 23 T cell receptor beta chains listed below, sequenced in a study of CD8+CD57+ T cells in acquired aplastic anemia. The sequenced patients had an expansion of CD8+CD57+ cells seen by flow cytometry. The template for TCR beta VDJ and CDR3 sequence profiling was genomic DNA. TCRdb reprocessed the reads via MiXCR and lists one record per CDR3 protein. The sample shows under 200,000 distinct CDR3 sequences, more than 45% of them seen only once. The sample was sorted CD4+, CD8+, or CD8+CD57+ T cells (not recorded which) from PBMCs. These receptors all stem from a human donor with aplastic anemia.

In this sample, this clonotype turned up many times. The chain uses TRBV5-4 and TRBJ2-5, with D perhaps matching TRBD1 (6 bases). The CDR3 is 13 residues long. Trimming removed 4 bases from V and 4 bases from J, with 11 bases in between. The germline V gene has CDR1 SGHNT and CDR2 YYREEE (reference sequence). CDR3 in DNA: TGTGCCAGCAGCGGGGGCAGGGGAGAGACCCAGTACTTC. Its translation: CASSGGRGETQYF. Based on the CDR3 plus reference TRBV5-4 and TRBJ2-5, the full variable domain is ETGVTQSPTHLIKTRGQQVTLRCSSQSGHNTVSWYQQALGQGPQFIFQYYREEENGRGNFPPRFSGLQFPNYSSELNVNALELDDSALYLCASSGGRGETQYFGPGTRLLVL.

This clonotype was seen ten or more times. The chain links TRBV2 to TRBJ2-1; the D gene is possibly TRBD1 (6 bases). The ends were cut back, 7 bases at V and 7 bases at J, with 14 bases in the middle. CDR3 length: 13 amino acids. Germline assignment: CDR1 SNHLY and CDR2 FYNNEI. In DNA form, the CDR3 reads TGTGCCAGCACCATGAGGGGGACAAATGAGCAGTTCTTC. Translating it yields CASTMRGTNEQFF.

V is TRBV19 and J is TRBJ1-6; TRBD1 is a possible D gene (5 bases). CDR1 is LNHDA and CDR2 is SQIVND in the germline V gene (reference sequence). The CDR3 runs 14 residues. Trimming left V 3 bases short and J 7 bases short, with 10 bases between. CDR3 residues: CASSMLGENSPLHF. For the CDR3, the DNA is TGTGCCAGTAGTATGCTGGGGGAAAATTCACCCCTCCACTTT.

On this clonotype: A much larger clone lies one base from this, so it may be a read error. The chain joins TRBV30 to TRBJ1-2, with 7 nucleotides matching TRBD1. CDR3 length: 14 residues. The germline V gene encodes CDR1 GTSNPN and CDR2 SVGIG (reference sequence). Germline trimming cut 6 bases from V and 8 bases from J; bases unmatched to any gene: 15. Here the CDR3 reads CACLNLKGAEGYTF. The CDR3 coding sequence is TGTGCCTGCCTCAACCTTAAGGGGGCTGAGGGCTACACCTTC.

This clonotype showed up just once. Germline and junction disagree at one end, which may indicate a read error. The V gene is TRBV19, the J gene TRBJ1-5; 8 bases fit TRBD1. Germline loops: CDR1 LNHDA, CDR2 SQIVND (reference sequence). CDR3 length: 16 amino acids. The CDR3 nucleotides read TGTGCCAGTAGAAGGACAGGGAGCCCCCAAAATCAGCCTCAGCATTTT. Its protein is CASRRTGSPQNQPQHF.

In its sample, this clonotype was seen once. The V call is TRBV7-7, the J call TRBJ2-3; no firm D call. V lost 5 bases to trimming and J lost 1 base, with 7 bases between them. The CDR3 sequence is 13 residues long. CDR1 SSHAT and CDR2 FNYEAQ come from the germline V gene (reference sequence). In nucleotides, the CDR3 is TGTGCCAGCAGCGAACTCCGCACAGATACGCAGTATTTT. This encodes CASSELRTDTQYF.

The chain joins TRBV7-3 to TRBJ2-7; maybe TRBD1 (6 bases). With 7 bases removed from V and 2 bases from J, the gap between germline ends came to 9 bases. This CDR3 is built from 12 residues. Germline V gives CDR1 SGHTA, CDR2 FQGTGA. For the CDR3, the DNA is TGTGCCAGCAACTCAGGGGCCTACGAGCAGTACTTC. As protein: CASNSGAYEQYF.

The chain recombines TRBV11-2 with TRBJ2-7, with D perhaps assigned TRBD1 or TRBD2 (5 bases each). The V and J ends lost 4 bases and 3 bases respectively, with 19 bases between them. Germline V lookup: CDR1 SGHAT, CDR2 FQNNGV. CDR3 length: 16 residues. Written as DNA, the CDR3 is TGTGCCAGCAGCTCCCGGGACGGATTCCTTTACTACGAGCAGTACTTC. Translating it yields CASSSRDGFLYYEQYF. The full variable domain, its missing parts supplied by reference TRBV11-2 and TRBJ2-7, is EAGVAQSPRYKIIEKRQSVAFWCNPISGHATLYWYQQILGQGPKLLIQFQNNGVVDDSQLPKDRFSAERLKGVDSTLKIQPAKLEDSAVYLCASSSRDGFLYYEQYFGPGTRLTVT.

The genes are TRBV10-2 and TRBJ1-2; possibly TRBD1 for D (5 bases). Germline assignment: CDR1 WSHSY and CDR2 SAAADI. The CDR3 contains 13 residues. The germline V and J ends were trimmed by 7 bases and 7 bases, with 16 bases remaining between them. The DNA for the CDR3 is TGCGCCAGCAATGGGGGGACGGACTCTGGCTACACCTTC. This gives the protein CASNGGTDSGYTF.

The CDR3 nucleotides read TGTGCCAGCAGCTTATGGGGTGGCGACAATGAGCAGTTCTTC. Amino acid sequence: CASSLWGGDNEQFF. The chain employs TRBV11-2 and TRBJ2-1; D unclear. Germline CDR1 reads SGHAT; CDR2 reads FQNNGV. Trimming stripped 2 bases from V and 5 bases from J, with 10 bases between. This CDR3 is 14 amino acids long. Using reference TRBV11-2 and TRBJ2-1 for the parts outside the CDR3, the full variable domain is EAGVAQSPRYKIIEKRQSVAFWCNPISGHATLYWYQQILGQGPKLLIQFQNNGVVDDSQLPKDRFSAERLKGVDSTLKIQPAKLEDSAVYLCASSLWGGDNEQFFGPGTRLTVL.

The chain combines TRBV4-1 with TRBJ1-6, with TRBD1 matching over 11 bases. Losses at the gene ends were 4 bases for V and 9 bases for J; bases not matched to a gene: 5. The germline gives CDR1 MGHRA, CDR2 YSYEKL. The CDR3 loop spans 15 amino acids. The CDR3 DNA is TGCGCCAGCAGCCTCGGACAGGGGGCAAGTTCACCCCTCCACTTT. Translation gives CASSLGQGASSPLHF.

A note on this clonotype: As the CDR3 is not closed by the conserved phenylalanine or tryptophan, this likely results from a read error. The chain couples TRBV20-1 to TRBJ1-2; tentatively, D is TRBD1 (6 bases). CDR3 length: 12 amino acids. CDR1 is DFQATT and CDR2 is SNEGSKA in the germline V gene (reference sequence). The V gene lost 8 bases and the J gene lost 4 bases, with 14 bases spanning the gap. This chain's CDR3 is CSTWTETYGYTS. CDR3 DNA: TGCAGTACTTGGACAGAGACCTATGGCTACACCTCC.

To note about this clonotype: The junction departs from germline at one end; a sequencing error may be responsible. The genes are TRBV4-1 and TRBJ2-7, with D hard to call. Germline CDR1 reads MGHRA; CDR2 reads YSYEKL. The CDR3 sequence is 14 residues long. CDR3 DNA sequence: TGTGCCAGCAGCCCAGAGGCTATATCTGCCGAGCAGTACTTC. Protein product: CASSPEAISAEQYF.

In its sample, this clonotype was seen a few times. CDR3 in amino acids: CATSDFGNTGELFF. The CDR3 nucleotides are TGTGCCACCAGTGATTTTGGAAACACCGGGGAGCTGTTTTTT. The chain is built from TRBV24-1 and TRBJ2-2; D is ambiguous. The ends were cut back, 1 base at V and 2 bases at J, with 4 bases in the middle. Germline V CDR1 and CDR2: KGHDR, SFDVKD. The CDR3 totals 14 residues.

This clonotype is a singleton in its sample. One end of the junction varies from germline; a read error may be responsible. V usage is TRBV5-5 and J usage is TRBJ2-3; D gene uncertain. The germline gives CDR1 SGHKS, CDR2 YYEKEE (reference sequence). The CDR3 length is 15 residues. CDR3 nucleotides: TGCGCCAGCAGCTTGGAGTCCCCGCGGACAGATACGCAGTATTTT. It codes for CASSLESPRTDTQYF.

V usage is TRBV10-3 and J usage is TRBJ1-1, with D tentatively TRBD1 (5 bases). V was pared by 4 bases and J by 0 bases, with 9 bases between. Germline CDR1 ENHRY, CDR2 SYGVKD. This CDR3 is 14 amino acids long. DNA of the CDR3: TGTGCCATCAGTGTTGACAGTTTGAACACTGAAGCTTTCTTT. Its translation is CAISVDSLNTEAFF.

The chain carries TRBV9 and TRBJ1-2; possibly TRBD1 for D (6 bases). Germline CDR1 is SGDLS and CDR2 is YYNGEE. This CDR3 has 17 amino acids. The V end was cut by 6 bases, the J end by 7 bases, with 28 bases between. The CDR3 DNA is TGTGCCAGCACCGCCAGCAGCCAGGGACAACCCTTGGGTGGCTACACCTTC. It is translated as CASTASSQGQPLGGYTF.

Details on this clonotype: At one end, the junction sequence differs from germline, possibly due to a read error. J is TRBJ2-7 and V is TRBV2; D uncertain. The CDR3 spans 13 residues. Germline CDR1 is SNHLY and CDR2 is FYNNEI. The CDR3 sequence is CAGSVRLTLEQYF. In DNA form, the CDR3 reads TGTGCCGGCAGCGTCAGGCTAACCCTCGAGCAGTACTTC.

Turning to this clonotype: This sequence may be a read error, since a much larger clone differs from it by one base. Since the CDR3 does not end with the conserved phenylalanine or tryptophan, this likely comes from a read error. The V and J genes are TRBV12-3 or TRBV12-4 and TRBJ2-1, with 9 bases that match TRBD2. Trimming cost V 5 bases and J 12 bases; bases outside gene matches: 14. The CDR3 length is 15 residues. CDR3 in amino acids: CASSIAGLALQGQFL. CDR3 bases: TGTGCCAGCAGTATTGCGGGACTAGCCTTACAGGGGCAGTTCCTC.

The sample holds many counts of this clonotype. The chain has TRBV24-1 and TRBJ1-5; no firm D call. Trimming left V 7 bases short and J 9 bases short, with 21 bases between. Germline lookup yields CDR1 KGHDR and CDR2 SFDVKD. This CDR3 spans 15 amino acids. The CDR3 spells CATSETRPAVGPQHF. For the CDR3, the DNA is TGTGCCACCAGCGAGACCAGGCCTGCGGTGGGGCCCCAGCATTTT.

This clonotype appeared many times. The V and J genes are TRBV28 and TRBJ2-3, with D hard to call. The ends were cut back, 2 bases at V and 2 bases at J, with 2 bases in the middle. Germline CDR1 is MDHEN and CDR2 is SYDVKM. The CDR3 extends over 12 amino acids. The CDR3 protein is CASSLTTDTQYF. In nucleotides, the CDR3 is TGTGCCAGCAGTTTAACCACAGATACGCAGTATTTT.

There are a few counts of this clonotype. V and J are TRBV12-3 or TRBV12-4 and TRBJ2-2; 13 nucleotides line up with TRBD2. The CDR3 runs 17 residues. Unmatched junction bases numbered 11, after V lost 6 bases and J lost 7 bases. CDR3: CASSRVLAGGRGGELFF. DNA of the CDR3: TGTGCCAGCAGCCGCGTACTAGCGGGAGGGCGGGGCGGGGAGCTGTTTTTT.

The chain is built from TRBV20-1 and TRBJ2-7; maybe TRBD1 (5 bases). The CDR3 is made up of 13 amino acids. From germline, CDR1 is DFQATT and CDR2 SNEGSKA (reference sequence). The germline V and J ends were trimmed by 6 bases and 5 bases, with 17 bases remaining between them. In nucleotides, the CDR3 is TGCAGTGCGACGGCGACACAGGTGGACGAGCAGTACTTC. Encoded protein: CSATATQVDEQYF.